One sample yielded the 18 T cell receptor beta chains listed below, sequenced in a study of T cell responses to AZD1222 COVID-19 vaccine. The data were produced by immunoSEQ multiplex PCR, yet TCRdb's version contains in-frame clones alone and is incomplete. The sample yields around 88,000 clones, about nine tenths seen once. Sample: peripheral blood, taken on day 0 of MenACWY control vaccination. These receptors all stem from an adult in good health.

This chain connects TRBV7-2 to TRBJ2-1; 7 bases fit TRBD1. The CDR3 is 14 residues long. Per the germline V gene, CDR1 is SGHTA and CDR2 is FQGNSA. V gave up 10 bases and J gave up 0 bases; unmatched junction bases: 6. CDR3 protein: CANTRDSSYNEQFF. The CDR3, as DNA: TGTGCCAATACCCGGGACAGCTCCTACAATGAGCAGTTCTTC.

The CDR3 DNA is TGTGCCAGCAGTGAAGTCCCAGCGGGGGGCCAGAGATTCTACGAGCAGTACTTC. Translation: CASSEVPAGGQRFYEQYF. The rearrangement uses TRBV6-1 and TRBJ2-7, with TRBD2 identical over 9 bases. V shed 1 base and J 3 bases; nucleotides not matched to a gene: 13. The CDR3 loop spans 18 amino acids. The germline CDR1 and CDR2 sequences are MNHNS and SASEGT.

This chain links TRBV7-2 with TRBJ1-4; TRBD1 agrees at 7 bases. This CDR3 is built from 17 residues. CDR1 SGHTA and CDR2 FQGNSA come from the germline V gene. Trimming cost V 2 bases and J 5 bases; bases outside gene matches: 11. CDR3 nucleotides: TGTGCCAGCAGCTTATTAGGTGGAACAGGGGAGAATGAAAAACTGTTTTTT. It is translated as CASSLLGGTGENEKLFF. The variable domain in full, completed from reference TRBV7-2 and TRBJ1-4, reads GAGVSQSPSNKVTEKGKDVELRCDPISGHTALYWYRQSLGQGLEFLIYFQGNSAPDKSGLPSDRFSAERTGGSVSTLTIQRTQQEDSAVYLCASSLLGGTGENEKLFFGSGTQLSVL.

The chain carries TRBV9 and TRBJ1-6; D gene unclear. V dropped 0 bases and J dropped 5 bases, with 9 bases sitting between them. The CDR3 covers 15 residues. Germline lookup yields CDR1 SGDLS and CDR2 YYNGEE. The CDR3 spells CASSVDLRDNSPLHF. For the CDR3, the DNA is TGTGCCAGCAGCGTAGACCTGAGAGATAATTCACCCCTCCACTTT.

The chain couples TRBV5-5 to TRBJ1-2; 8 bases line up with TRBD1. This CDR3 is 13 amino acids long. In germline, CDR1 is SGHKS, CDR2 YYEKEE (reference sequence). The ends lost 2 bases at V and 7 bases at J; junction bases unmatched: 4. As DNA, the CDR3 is TGTGCCAGCAGCTTCACAGGGGGACGTGGCTACACCTTC. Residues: CASSFTGGRGYTF.

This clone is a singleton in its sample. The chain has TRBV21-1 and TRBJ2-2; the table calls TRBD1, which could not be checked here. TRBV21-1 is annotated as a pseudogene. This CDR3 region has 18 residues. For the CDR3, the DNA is TGTGCCAGCAGCAAAGTAGGGGGACAGGGGTGGGTCACCGGGGAGCTGTTTTTT. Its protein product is CASSKVGGQGWVTGELFF.

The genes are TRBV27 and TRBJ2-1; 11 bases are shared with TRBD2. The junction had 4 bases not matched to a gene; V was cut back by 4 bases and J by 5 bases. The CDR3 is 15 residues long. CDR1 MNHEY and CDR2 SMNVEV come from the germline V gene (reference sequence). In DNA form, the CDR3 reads TGTGCCAGCAGTTACGGGACTAGCGGTCACAATGAGCAGTTCTTC. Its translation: CASSYGTSGHNEQFF.

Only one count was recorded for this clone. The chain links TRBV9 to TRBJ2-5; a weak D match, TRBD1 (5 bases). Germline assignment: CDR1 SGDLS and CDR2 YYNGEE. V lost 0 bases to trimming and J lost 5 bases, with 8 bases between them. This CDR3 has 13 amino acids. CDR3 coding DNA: TGTGCCAGCAGCGTAGGGGGCGCGGAGACCCAGTACTTC. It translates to CASSVGGAETQYF.

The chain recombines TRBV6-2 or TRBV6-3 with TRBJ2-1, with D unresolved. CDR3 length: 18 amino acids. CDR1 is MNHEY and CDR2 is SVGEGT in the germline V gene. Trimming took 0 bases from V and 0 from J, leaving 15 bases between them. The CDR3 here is CASSYSMARSNSYNEQFF. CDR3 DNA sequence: TGTGCCAGCAGTTACTCGATGGCCCGGTCCAACTCCTACAATGAGCAGTTCTTC.

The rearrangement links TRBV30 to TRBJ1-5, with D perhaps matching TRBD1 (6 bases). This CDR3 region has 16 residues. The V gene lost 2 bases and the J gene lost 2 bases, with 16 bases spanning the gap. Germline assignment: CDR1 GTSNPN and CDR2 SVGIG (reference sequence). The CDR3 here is CAWSHGQGLGNQPQHF. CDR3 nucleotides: TGTGCCTGGAGTCACGGGCAGGGGCTTGGCAATCAGCCCCAGCATTTT.

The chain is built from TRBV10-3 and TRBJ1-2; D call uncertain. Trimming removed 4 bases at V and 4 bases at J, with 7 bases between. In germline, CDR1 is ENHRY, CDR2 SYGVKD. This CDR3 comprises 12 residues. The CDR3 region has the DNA TGTGCCATCAGTGCCCTTGCCTATGGCTACACCTTC. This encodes CAISALAYGYTF.

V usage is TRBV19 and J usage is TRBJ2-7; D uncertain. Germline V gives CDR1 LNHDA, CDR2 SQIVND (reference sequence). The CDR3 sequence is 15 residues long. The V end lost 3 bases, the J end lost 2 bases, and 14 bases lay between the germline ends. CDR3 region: CASSMGPEIPYEQYF. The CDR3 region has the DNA TGTGCCAGTAGTATGGGCCCGGAGATTCCCTACGAGCAGTACTTC.

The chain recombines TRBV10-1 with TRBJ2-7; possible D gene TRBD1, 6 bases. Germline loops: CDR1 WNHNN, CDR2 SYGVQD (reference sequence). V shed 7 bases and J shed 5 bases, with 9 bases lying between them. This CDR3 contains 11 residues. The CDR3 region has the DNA TGCGCCAGCAAAACAGGGAACGAGCAGTACTTC. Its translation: CASKTGNEQYF.

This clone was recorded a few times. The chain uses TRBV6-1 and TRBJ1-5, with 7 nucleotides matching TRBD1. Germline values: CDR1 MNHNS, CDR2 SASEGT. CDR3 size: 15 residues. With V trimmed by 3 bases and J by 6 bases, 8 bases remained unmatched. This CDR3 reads CASSDGLGGRQPQHF. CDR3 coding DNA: TGTGCCAGCAGTGATGGTTTAGGGGGCCGTCAGCCCCAGCATTTT.

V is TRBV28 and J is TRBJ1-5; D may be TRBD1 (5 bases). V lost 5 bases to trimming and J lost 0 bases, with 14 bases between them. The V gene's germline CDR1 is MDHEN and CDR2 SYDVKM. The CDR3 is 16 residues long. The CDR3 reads CASSIEEGASNQPQHF. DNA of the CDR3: TGTGCCAGCAGTATTGAGGAAGGGGCTAGCAATCAGCCCCAGCATTTT.

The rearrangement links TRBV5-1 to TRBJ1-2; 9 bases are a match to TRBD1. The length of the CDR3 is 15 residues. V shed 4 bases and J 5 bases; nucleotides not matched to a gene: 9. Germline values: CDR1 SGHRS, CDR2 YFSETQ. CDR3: CASSSGQGRGYGYTF. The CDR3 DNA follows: TGCGCCAGCAGCAGCGGACAGGGGCGAGGATATGGCTACACCTTC.

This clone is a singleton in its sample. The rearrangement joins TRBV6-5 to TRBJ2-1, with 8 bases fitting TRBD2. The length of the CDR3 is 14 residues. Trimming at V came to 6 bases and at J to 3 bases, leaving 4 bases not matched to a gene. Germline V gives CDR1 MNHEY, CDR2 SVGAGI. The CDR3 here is CASSALAVYNEQFF. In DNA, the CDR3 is TGTGCCAGCAGCGCACTAGCGGTCTACAATGAGCAGTTCTTC.

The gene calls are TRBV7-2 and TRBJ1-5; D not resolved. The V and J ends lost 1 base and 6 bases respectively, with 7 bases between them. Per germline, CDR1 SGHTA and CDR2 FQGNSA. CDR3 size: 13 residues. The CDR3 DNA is TGTGCCAGCAGCTTAGGGAGACGTCAGCCCCAGCATTTT. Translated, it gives CASSLGRRQPQHF.